These 14 T cell receptor beta chains were all obtained from the same sample, sequenced in a study of shared clonotypes between healthy human individuals. Generated by immunoSEQ multiplex PCR, the TCRdb table keeps only in-frame clones and is missing some. Seen here are about a million clones, 60% to 85% observed once, and the top ten hold approximately 1.5%. The sample consisted of memory CD4+ T cells sorted from blood. Subset of the sample: CD45RA-negative fraction. Source of these receptors: a man between 18 and 29 years old in good health.

The chain carries TRBV10-3 and TRBJ1-2; 9 nucleotides align to TRBD1. There are 12 residues in the CDR3. V lost 7 bases and J lost 8; bases outside the gene matches: 5. CDR1 is ENHRY, CDR2 SYGVKD, per germline. CDR3 amino acids: CAITGQGIGYTF. For the CDR3, the DNA is TGTGCCATCACCGGACAGGGGATAGGCTACACCTTC.

The genes are TRBV28 and TRBJ2-1; D is possibly TRBD2 (6 bases). Germline V gene data show CDR1 as MDHEN and CDR2 as SYDVKM. The CDR3 covers 13 residues. Trimming removed 8 bases from V and 6 bases from J, with 14 bases in between. The CDR3: CASQFGGANEQFF. CDR3 nucleotides: TGTGCCAGCCAATTCGGGGGAGCCAATGAGCAGTTCTTC.

CDR3 in amino acids: CASSLESLGDLQETQYF. Written as DNA, the CDR3 is TGTGCCAGCAGCTTGGAGTCTTTGGGAGATTTACAAGAGACCCAGTACTTC. The chain couples TRBV5-5 to TRBJ2-5; possibly TRBD2 for D (5 bases). The CDR3 length is 17 residues. Germline V CDR1 and CDR2: SGHKS, YYEKEE (reference sequence). The ends were cut back, 0 bases at V and 2 bases at J, with 17 bases in the middle.

The gene calls are TRBV5-1 and TRBJ2-7; unclear D gene. Germline CDR1 is SGHRS and CDR2 is YFSETQ. V was shortened by 4 bases and J by 1 base, with 15 bases between the two germline ends. CDR3 length equals 15 residues. CDR3 amino acids: CASSGRVGRSYEQYF. In DNA form, the CDR3 reads TGCGCCAGCAGCGGAAGAGTAGGCAGATCCTACGAGCAGTACTTC. Drawing the rest from reference TRBV5-1 and TRBJ2-7, the complete variable domain is KAGVTQTPRYLIKTRGQQVTLSCSPISGHRSVSWYQQTPGQGLQFLFEYFSETQRNKGNFPGRFSGRQFSNSRSEMNVSTLELGDSALYLCASSGRVGRSYEQYFGPGTRLTVT.

This clone was recorded many times. The chain is built from TRBV10-2 and TRBJ1-1; 9 nucleotides line up with TRBD1. CDR3 length: 17 residues. Looked up from germline, CDR1 is WSHSY and CDR2 is SAAADI. V dropped 6 bases and J dropped 4; count of bases not matched to a gene: 15. CDR3 nucleotide sequence: TGCGCCAGCAGCCTTAGATGGCCGGGACAGGGAGGCACTGAAGCTTTCTTT. Residues: CASSLRWPGQGGTEAFF.

This sequence joins TRBV7-8 and TRBJ1-5; TRBD1 aligns across 7 bases. The germline V gene encodes CDR1 SGHVS and CDR2 FQNEAQ. With 4 bases clipped from V and 3 bases from J, the junction kept 3 bases outside the gene matches. This CDR3 contains 14 residues. The CDR3 DNA reads as TGTGCCAGCAGCTCGGACAGGAACAATCAGCCCCAGCATTTT. This gives the protein CASSSDRNNQPQHF.

To note about this clone: A much larger clone differs by one base, so this may be a read error. CDR3: CASTPGQGKETQYF. The CDR3 nucleotides read TGTGCCAGCACCCCGGGACAGGGGAAAGAGACCCAGTACTTC. V usage is TRBV6-5 and J usage is TRBJ2-5, with 10 bases lining up with TRBD1. The junction had 5 bases not matched to a gene; V was cut back by 7 bases and J by 3 bases. In germline, CDR1 is MNHEY, CDR2 SVGAGI. This CDR3 spans 14 amino acids.

In this sample, this clone turned up once. The chain combines TRBV7-9 with TRBJ2-1; 8 bases match TRBD2. Germline values: CDR1 SEHNR, CDR2 FQNEAQ (reference sequence). This CDR3 has 16 residues. The V segment lost 4 bases and the J segment 2 bases; nucleotides outside the gene matches: 7. The DNA for the CDR3 is TGTGCCAGCAGCTCCGCGGGGGGTGTAACCTACAATGAGCAGTTCTTC. Translating it yields CASSSAGGVTYNEQFF.

CDR3 sequence reads: CASSLKTSGTGELFF. The DNA of the CDR3 is TGTGCCAGCAGCTTAAAGACTAGCGGCACCGGGGAGCTGTTTTTT. This chain connects TRBV7-9 to TRBJ2-2; TRBD2 matches at 9 bases. CDR1 and CDR2 (germline): SEHNR, FQNEAQ (reference sequence). V trimming: 2 bases; J trimming: 4 bases; junction bases outside the gene matches: 2. The CDR3 spans 15 residues.

This chain joins TRBV28 and TRBJ1-2; 10 bases align to TRBD1. CDR3 size: 14 residues. Trimming at V came to 4 bases and at J to 5 bases, leaving 4 bases not matched to a gene. From germline, CDR1 is MDHEN and CDR2 SYDVKM. In DNA, the CDR3 is TGTGCCAGCAGTTACAGGACAGGGGGGTATGGCTACACCTTC. Translated: CASSYRTGGYGYTF.

This chain joins TRBV11-2 and TRBJ1-2; TRBD1 might be the D (5 bases). The CDR3 sequence is 13 residues long. V lost 5 bases to trimming and J lost 3 bases, with 10 bases between them. Germline CDR1 reads SGHAT; CDR2 reads FQNNGV. CDR3 sequence: CASSPAGDYGYTF. The CDR3 region has the DNA TGTGCCAGCAGCCCGGCGGGGGACTATGGCTACACCTTC.

V is TRBV5-1 and J is TRBJ2-2, with D hard to call. The V and J ends lost 0 bases and 3 bases respectively, with 9 bases between them. Germline values: CDR1 SGHRS, CDR2 YFSETQ. The CDR3 has 15 amino acids. CDR3 nucleotides: TGCGCCAGCAGCTTGGTCGGACCGGACACCGGGGAGCTGTTTTTT. Translated: CASSLVGPDTGELFF.

V and J are TRBV28 and TRBJ1-2; the D gene is possibly TRBD1 (6 bases). CDR1 and CDR2 (germline): MDHEN, SYDVKM. Trimming removed 2 bases from V and 7 bases from J, with 11 bases in between. CDR3 size: 13 residues. Here the CDR3 DNA reads TGTGCCAGCAGTTTAGGGGGGGCTGCTGGCTACACCTTC. Protein product: CASSLGGAAGYTF.

This chain joins TRBV28 and TRBJ2-7, with D possibly TRBD2 on 7 matching bases. With 7 bases removed from V and 7 bases from J, the gap between germline ends came to 14 bases. In germline, CDR1 is MDHEN, CDR2 SYDVKM. There are 12 residues in the CDR3. The CDR3 region has the DNA TGTGCCAGCACCCTAGGGGGGGAAGAGCAGTACTTC. Its translation is CASTLGGEEQYF.